This T cell receptor (beta chain) is from a study of CD8 T cells in ankylosing spondylitis. Study-wide results and caveats: There was a TCR beta motif, made of 7 or 8 highly homologous variants, that appeared characteristic of ankylosing spondylitis blood. Some of the motif variants had earlier been found in reactive arthritis patients' fluid and blood. Disease-linked clones had a CD8+ phenotype and relatively low frequency in peripheral blood.

The authors made TCR beta libraries by quantitative 5'-RACE with molecular barcodes. In TCRdb, the 5' RACE reads were re-called with MiXCR into one record per CDR3 protein. This sample has about 92,000 distinct CDR3 sequences, with 8.5% to 9% found just once. Per germline, CDR1 LGHDT and CDR2 YNNKEL (reference sequence). This CDR3 has 14 amino acids. The V end was cut by 4 bases, the J end by 0 bases, with 7 bases between. The table lists this clonotype with many counts. Antigen: not known. The receptor comes from a male donor with ankylosing spondylitis or in good health (not recorded which). The chain joins TRBV3-1 to TRBJ1-3; D uncertain. Sequences were obtained from blood, either unsorted or a sorted T cell fraction (not recorded which). CDR3 sequence: CASSRRGSGNTIYF. DNA of the CDR3: TGTGCCAGCAGCCGCCGGGGCTCTGGAAACACCATATATTTT.